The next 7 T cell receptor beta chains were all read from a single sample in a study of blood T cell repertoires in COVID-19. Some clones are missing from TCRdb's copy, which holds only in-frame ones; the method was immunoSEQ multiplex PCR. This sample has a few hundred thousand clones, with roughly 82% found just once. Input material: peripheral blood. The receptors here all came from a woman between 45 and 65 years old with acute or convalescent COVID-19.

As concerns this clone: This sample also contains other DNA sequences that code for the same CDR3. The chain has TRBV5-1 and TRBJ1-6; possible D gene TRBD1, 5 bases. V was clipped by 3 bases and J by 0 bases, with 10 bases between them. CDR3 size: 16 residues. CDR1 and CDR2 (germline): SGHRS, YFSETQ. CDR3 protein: CASSSQGSSYNSPLHF. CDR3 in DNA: TGCGCCAGCAGCTCTCAGGGAAGCTCCTATAATTCACCCCTCCACTTT. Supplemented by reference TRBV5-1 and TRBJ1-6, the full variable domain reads KAGVTQTPRYLIKTRGQQVTLSCSPISGHRSVSWYQQTPGQGLQFLFEYFSETQRNKGNFPGRFSGRQFSNSRSEMNVSTLELGDSALYLCASSSQGSSYNSPLHFGNGTRLTVT.

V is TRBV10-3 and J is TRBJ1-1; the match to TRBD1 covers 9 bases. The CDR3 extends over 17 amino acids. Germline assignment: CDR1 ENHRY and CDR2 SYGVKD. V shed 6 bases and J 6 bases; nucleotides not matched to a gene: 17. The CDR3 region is CAIRKRTGVGVTAEAFF. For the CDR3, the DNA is TGTGCCATCAGAAAGCGGACAGGGGTGGGGGTAACGGCTGAAGCTTTCTTT.

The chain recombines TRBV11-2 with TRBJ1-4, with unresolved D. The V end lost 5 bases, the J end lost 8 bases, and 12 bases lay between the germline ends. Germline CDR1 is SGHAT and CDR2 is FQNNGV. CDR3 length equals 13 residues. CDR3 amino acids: CASSRALSEKLFF. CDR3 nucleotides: TGTGCCAGCAGCCGCGCCCTATCGGAAAAACTGTTTTTT.

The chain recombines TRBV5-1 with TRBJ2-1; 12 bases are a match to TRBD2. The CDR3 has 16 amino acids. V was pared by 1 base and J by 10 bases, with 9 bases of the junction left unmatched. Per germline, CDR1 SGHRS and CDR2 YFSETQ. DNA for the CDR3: TGCGCCAGCAGCTTGAGCGTGAGACTAGCGGGAGAAGAGCAGTTCTTC. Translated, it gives CASSLSVRLAGEEQFF.

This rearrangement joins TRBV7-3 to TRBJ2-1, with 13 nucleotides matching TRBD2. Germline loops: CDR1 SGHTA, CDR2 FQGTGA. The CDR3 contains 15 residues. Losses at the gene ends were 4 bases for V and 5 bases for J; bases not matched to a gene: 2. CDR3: CASSSGLAGDNEQFF. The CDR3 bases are TGTGCCAGCAGCTCCGGACTAGCGGGAGACAATGAGCAGTTCTTC.

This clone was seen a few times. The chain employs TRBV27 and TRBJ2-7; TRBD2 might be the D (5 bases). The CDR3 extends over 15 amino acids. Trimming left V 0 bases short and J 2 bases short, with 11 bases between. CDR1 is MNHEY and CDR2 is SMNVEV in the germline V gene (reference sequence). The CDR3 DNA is TGTGCCAGCAGTTTATCTTCGGGGATCACCTACGAGCAGTACTTC. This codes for CASSLSSGITYEQYF.

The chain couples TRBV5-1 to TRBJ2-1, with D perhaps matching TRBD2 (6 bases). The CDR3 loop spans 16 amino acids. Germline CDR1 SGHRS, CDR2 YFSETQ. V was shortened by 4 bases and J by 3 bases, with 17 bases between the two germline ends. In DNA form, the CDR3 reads TGCGCCAGCAGCCTACGAGAGGTAGCGGACTACAATGAGCAGTTCTTC. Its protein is CASSLREVADYNEQFF.